These 3 T cell receptor beta chains were all obtained from the same sample, sequenced in a study of Graves' ophthalmopathy and Graves' hyperthyroidism. Transcripts of RNA were the source for amplifying TCR beta CDR3 regions. First-round RT-PCR used HTBI primers; second-round multiplex PCR followed. TCRdb used MiXCR to reprocess the multiplex PCR reads, holding one entry per CDR3 protein. The sample records about 39,000 distinct CDR3 sequences, roughly 50% being singletons. What was sequenced was peripheral blood. These receptors were collected from an adult woman with stable Graves' hyperthyroidism.

The chain links TRBV19 to TRBJ1-2; D gene unclear. Trimming cost V 5 bases and J 5 bases, with 12 bases left between them. The CDR3 is made up of 13 amino acids. Germline CDR1 is LNHDA and CDR2 is SQIVND (reference sequence). DNA for the CDR3: TGTGCCAGTAGTCCGGACCAAAATTATGGCTACACCTTC. As protein: CASSPDQNYGYTF.

As regards this clonotype: No conserved phenylalanine or tryptophan ends this CDR3, so it is likely a read error. The chain links TRBV10-3 to TRBJ2-5, with D possibly TRBD1 on 6 matching bases. Germline loops: CDR1 ENHRY, CDR2 SYGVKD. V was cut by 2 bases and J by 3 bases, with 16 bases left in between. This CDR3 has 16 residues. CDR3 in amino acids: CAISEGFQGREETQYS. CDR3 bases: TGTGCCATCAGTGAGGGTTTTCAGGGGCGGGAAGAGACCCAGTACTCC.

This clonotype has ten or more counts. J is TRBJ1-6 and V is TRBV6-5, with D hard to call. V was cut by 6 bases and J by 6 bases, with 9 bases left in between. CDR3 length: 13 amino acids. CDR1 and CDR2 from the germline V gene are MNHEY and SVGAGI. The CDR3, as DNA: TGTGCCAGCAGCTACAGAGTTAATTCACCCCTCCACTTT. Protein product: CASSYRVNSPLHF.